This T cell receptor beta chain emerged from a study of response to subunit inactivated influenza vaccine. Study outcomes and limitations: A suggestion made by the authors is that each seasonal influenza vaccination recruits few new T cells.

Turning to this clonotype: The antigen is unknown.

TCRdb used MiXCR to reprocess the RT-PCR reads, holding one entry per CDR3 protein. The table includes about 650,000 distinct CDR3 sequences, 12% to 15% detected once. CDR1 is SGHTA, CDR2 FQGNSA, per germline. CDR3 size: 14 residues. The ends lost 5 bases at V and 9 bases at J; junction bases unmatched: 12. The J gene is TRBJ2-7, the V gene TRBV7-2; 8 nucleotides line up with TRBD1. The clonotype was recovered from a man over 45 who received an inactivated influenza vaccine. Here the sequenced sample was PBMCs from blood, taken roughly 15 days before vaccination. The CDR3 is CASSVGQAARGQYF. CDR3 coding DNA: TGTGCCAGCAGCGTGGGACAGGCGGCTCGGGGGCAGTACTTC.